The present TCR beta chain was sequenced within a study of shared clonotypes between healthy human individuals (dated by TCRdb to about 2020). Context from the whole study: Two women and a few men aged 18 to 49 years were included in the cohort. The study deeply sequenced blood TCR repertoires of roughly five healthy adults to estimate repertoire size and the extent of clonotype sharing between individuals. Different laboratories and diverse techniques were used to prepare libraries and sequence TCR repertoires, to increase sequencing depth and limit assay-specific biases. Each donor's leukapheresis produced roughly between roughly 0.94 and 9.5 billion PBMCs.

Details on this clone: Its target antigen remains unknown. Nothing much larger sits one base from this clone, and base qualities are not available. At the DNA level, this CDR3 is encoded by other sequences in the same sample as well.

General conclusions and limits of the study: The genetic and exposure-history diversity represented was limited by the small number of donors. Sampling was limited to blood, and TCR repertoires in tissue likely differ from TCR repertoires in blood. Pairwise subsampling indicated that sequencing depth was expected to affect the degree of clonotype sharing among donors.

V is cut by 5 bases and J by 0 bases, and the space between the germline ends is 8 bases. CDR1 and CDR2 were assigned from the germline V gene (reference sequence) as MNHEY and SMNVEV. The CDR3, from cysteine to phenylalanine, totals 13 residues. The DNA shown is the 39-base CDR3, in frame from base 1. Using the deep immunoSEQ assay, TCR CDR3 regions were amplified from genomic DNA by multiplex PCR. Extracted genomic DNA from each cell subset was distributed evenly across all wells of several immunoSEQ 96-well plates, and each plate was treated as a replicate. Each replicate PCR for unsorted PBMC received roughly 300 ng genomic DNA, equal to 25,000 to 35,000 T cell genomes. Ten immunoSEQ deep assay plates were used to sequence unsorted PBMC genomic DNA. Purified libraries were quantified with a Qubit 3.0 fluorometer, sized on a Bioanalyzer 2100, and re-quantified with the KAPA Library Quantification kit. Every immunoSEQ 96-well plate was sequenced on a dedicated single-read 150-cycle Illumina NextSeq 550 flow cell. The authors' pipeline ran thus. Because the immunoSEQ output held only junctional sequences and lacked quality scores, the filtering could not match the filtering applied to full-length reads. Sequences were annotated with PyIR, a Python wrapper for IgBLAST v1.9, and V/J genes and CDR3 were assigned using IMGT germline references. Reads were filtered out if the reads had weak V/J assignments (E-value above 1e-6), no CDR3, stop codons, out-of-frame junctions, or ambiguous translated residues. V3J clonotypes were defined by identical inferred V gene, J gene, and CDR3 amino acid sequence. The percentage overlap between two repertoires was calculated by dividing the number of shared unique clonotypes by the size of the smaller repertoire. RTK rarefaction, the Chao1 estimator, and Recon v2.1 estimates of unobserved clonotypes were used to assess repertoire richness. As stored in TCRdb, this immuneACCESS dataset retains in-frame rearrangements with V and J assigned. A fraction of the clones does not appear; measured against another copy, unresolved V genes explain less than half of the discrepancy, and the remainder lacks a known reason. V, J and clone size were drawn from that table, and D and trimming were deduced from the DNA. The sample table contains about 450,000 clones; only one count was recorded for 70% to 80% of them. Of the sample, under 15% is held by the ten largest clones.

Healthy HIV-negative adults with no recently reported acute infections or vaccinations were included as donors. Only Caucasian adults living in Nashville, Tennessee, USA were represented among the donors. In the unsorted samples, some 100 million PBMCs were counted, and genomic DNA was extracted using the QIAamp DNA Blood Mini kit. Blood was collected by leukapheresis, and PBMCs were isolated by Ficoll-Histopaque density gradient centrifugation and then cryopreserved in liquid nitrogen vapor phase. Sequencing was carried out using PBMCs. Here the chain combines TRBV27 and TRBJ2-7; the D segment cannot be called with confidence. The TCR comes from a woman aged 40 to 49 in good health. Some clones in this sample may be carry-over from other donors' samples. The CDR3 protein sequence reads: CASSLSPSYEQYF. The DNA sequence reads TGTGCCAGCAGTCTCTCCCCCTCCTACGAGCAGTACTTC.